This TCR beta chain was recovered during a study of identical twins. This clonotype was recorded many times. Its antigen is still unknown. In TCRdb, the 5' RACE reads were re-called with MiXCR into one record per CDR3 protein. The table records about 660,000 distinct CDR3 sequences, less than 10% of them present only once. Germline V gives CDR1 LNHDA, CDR2 SQIVND (reference sequence). Trimming removed 4 bases at V and 2 bases at J, with 12 bases between. The CDR3 contains 15 residues. The donor group consisted entirely of healthy Caucasians. Study-wide findings and caveats: Some out-of-frame alpha sequences were shared by twins, and these showed excess low generation probability. There were fewer insertions in abundant cord blood beta clonotypes, but memory repertoires showed no such pattern. Models came in too low on out-of-frame TCR alpha sharing in monozygotic twins.

A further study also used this sample, focusing on yellow fever vaccine responses in identical twins.

The clonotype originates from a woman aged 18-29 years in good health. The sequenced material came from PBMCs. V is TRBV19 and J is TRBJ2-1; TRBD2 might be the D (6 bases). The CDR3, as DNA: TGTGCCAGTAGTACCCGGAGGGCCCCCTACAATGAGCAGTTCTTC. This encodes CASSTRRAPYNEQFF.